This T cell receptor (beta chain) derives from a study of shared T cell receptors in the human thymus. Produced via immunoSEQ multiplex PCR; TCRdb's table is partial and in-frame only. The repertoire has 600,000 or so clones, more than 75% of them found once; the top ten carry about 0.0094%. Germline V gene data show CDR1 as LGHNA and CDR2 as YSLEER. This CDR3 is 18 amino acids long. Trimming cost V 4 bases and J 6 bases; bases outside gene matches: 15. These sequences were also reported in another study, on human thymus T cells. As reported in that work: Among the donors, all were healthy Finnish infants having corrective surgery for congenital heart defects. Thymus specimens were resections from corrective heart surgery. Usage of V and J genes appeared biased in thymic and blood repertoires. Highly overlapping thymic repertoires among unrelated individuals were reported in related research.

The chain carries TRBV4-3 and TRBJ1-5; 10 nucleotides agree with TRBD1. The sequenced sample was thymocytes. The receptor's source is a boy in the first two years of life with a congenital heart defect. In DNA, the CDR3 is TGCGCCAGCAGCCCTAAGAGGAGTGTGACAGGGGGCCTTCAGCCCCAGCATTTT. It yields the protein CASSPKRSVTGGLQPQHF.